The rows below give T cell receptor beta chains drawn from one sample of a study of shared clonotypes between healthy human individuals. Sequenced by immunoSEQ multiplex PCR; TCRdb stores in-frame clones only, minus some. Of some 500,000 clones detected, roughly 85% appear once; the ten largest clones hold approximately 12%. The sequenced sample consisted of PBMCs. Receptors were obtained from a woman in her forties in good health. Some clones in this sample may be carry-over from other donors' samples. CDR3s include the opening cysteine and the closing phenylalanine or tryptophan. A D gene is named only where the DNA matches it firmly. For some rows the clone size is stated as once, few or many, or as a class when expanded; others skip it.

V	D	size	J	CDR3	DNA
TRBV28	-	-	TRBJ2-7	CASSLGLNIYEQYF	TGTGCCAGCAGTTTAGGGCTAAATATCTACGAGCAGTACTTC
TRBV11-2	TRBD1	-	TRBJ1-2	CASSANRGVDGYTF	TGTGCCAGCAGCGCCAACAGGGGTGTGGATGGCTACACCTTC
TRBV7-2	TRBD1	-	TRBJ1-2	CASSSQGTAAYGYTF	TGTGCCAGCAGCTCCCAAGGGACAGCGGCATATGGCTACACCTTC
TRBV4-2	-	-	TRBJ2-1	CASSQGIQPEYNEQFF	TGTGCCAGCAGCCAAGGGATCCAGCCCGAATACAATGAGCAGTTCTTC
TRBV6-5	-	-	TRBJ2-2	CASSLRPTGELFF	TGTGCCAGCAGCTTACGTCCTACCGGGGAGCTGTTTTTT
TRBV10-3	TRBD2	few	TRBJ2-2	CATRGTSANTGELFF	TGTGCCACCCGGGGGACTAGCGCGAACACCGGGGAGCTGTTTTTT
TRBV7-2	TRBD1	few	TRBJ1-4	CASSLGGTGSNEKLFF	TGTGCCAGCAGCTTAGGGGGGACAGGGAGCAATGAAAAACTGTTTTTT
TRBV11-2	-	many	TRBJ2-7	CASSFRGTVIHEQYF	TGTGCCAGCAGCTTCCGGGGGACAGTGATACACGAGCAGTACTTC
TRBV18	-	-	TRBJ1-3	CASSPPGESSGNTIYF	TGTGCCAGCTCACCACCCGGCGAGAGCTCTGGAAACACCATATATTTT
TRBV15	TRBD2	-	TRBJ2-1	CATSRQREVDEQFF	TGTGCCACCAGCAGACAGCGGGAGGTCGATGAGCAGTTCTTC
TRBV7-9	TRBD2	-	TRBJ2-2	CASSLPTSGSFGELFF	TGTGCCAGCAGCTTACCGACTAGCGGGAGTTTCGGGGAGCTGTTTTTT
TRBV28	TRBD2	few	TRBJ2-7	CASSPRLAGAYEQYF	TGTGCCAGCAGTCCCCGCCTAGCGGGAGCCTACGAGCAGTACTTC
TRBV18	-	-	TRBJ2-6	CASSPGVTGANVLTF	TGTGCCAGCTCACCAGGGGTGACAGGGGCCAACGTCCTGACTTTC
TRBV5-6	-	-	TRBJ2-7	CASSLAGLGDYEQYF	TGTGCCAGCAGCTTGGCCGGCCTAGGAGACTACGAGCAGTACTTC
TRBV19	-	-	TRBJ1-3	CASSLGQLIGNTIYF	TGTGCCAGTAGTTTGGGACAATTGATTGGAAACACCATATATTTT
TRBV9	TRBD1	-	TRBJ2-3	CASSVAGQGGVDTQYF	TGTGCCAGCAGCGTAGCTGGACAGGGGGGAGTAGATACGCAGTATTTT
TRBV11-2	-	-	TRBJ2-5	CASSFGVGAHGETQYF	TGTGCCAGCAGCTTCGGCGTGGGGGCCCACGGAGAGACCCAGTACTTC
TRBV19	TRBD1	-	TRBJ2-3	CASRAPGQGKDTQYF	TGTGCCAGTAGGGCCCCCGGACAGGGGAAAGATACGCAGTATTTT
TRBV11-2	-	-	TRBJ2-7	CASSHFLANPFEQYF	TGTGCCAGCAGCCATTTTCTAGCGAACCCCTTCGAGCAGTACTTC
TRBV5-1	TRBD2	-	TRBJ2-5	CASSPSTSVETQYF	TGCGCCAGCAGCCCCTCGACTAGCGTAGAGACCCAGTACTTC
TRBV19	-	-	TRBJ2-7	CASFTSLGGGYEQYF	TGTGCCAGTTTCACCTCCCTAGGGGGAGGCTACGAGCAGTACTTC
TRBV30	-	-	TRBJ1-5	CAWSVRGLTANQPQHF	TGTGCCTGGAGTGTTCGGGGACTAACCGCCAATCAGCCCCAGCATTTT
TRBV2	-	-	TRBJ1-1	CASSRDRMNTEAFF	TGTGCCAGCAGCCGGGACCGCATGAACACTGAAGCTTTCTTT
TRBV10-3	TRBD2	-	TRBJ2-1	CAISPGTSGIVIQFF	TGTGCCATCAGCCCCGGGACTAGCGGGATAGTAATTCAGTTCTTC
TRBV5-1	-	-	TRBJ2-5	CASSREVQETQYF	TGCGCCAGCAGCCGGGAAGTCCAAGAGACCCAGTACTTC
TRBV19	-	-	TRBJ2-7	CASSIEAGNSYEQYF	TGTGCCAGTAGTATCGAGGCAGGGAACTCCTACGAGCAGTACTTC
TRBV5-1	TRBD1	few	TRBJ1-4	CASSLGGVEKLFF	TGCGCCAGCAGTCTAGGGGGCGTTGAAAAACTGTTTTTT
TRBV5-8	-	-	TRBJ2-3	CASSRRIGADTQYF	TGTGCCAGCAGCAGAAGGATAGGGGCGGATACGCAGTATTTT
TRBV30	-	-	TRBJ1-2	CAWSLPGLYGYTF	TGTGCCTGGAGTCTTCCCGGACTCTATGGCTACACCTTC
TRBV12-5	-	-	TRBJ2-5	CASGLWPDQETQYF	TGTGCTAGTGGTTTGTGGCCAGACCAAGAGACCCAGTACTTC
TRBV28	-	-	TRBJ2-3	CASSPPGRGPADTQYF	TGTGCCAGCAGTCCCCCGGGGAGGGGGCCGGCAGATACGCAGTATTTT
TRBV28	-	-	TRBJ2-7	CASSSHGAGYAYEQYF	TGTGCCAGCAGTTCACACGGGGCGGGTTATGCGTACGAGCAGTACTTC